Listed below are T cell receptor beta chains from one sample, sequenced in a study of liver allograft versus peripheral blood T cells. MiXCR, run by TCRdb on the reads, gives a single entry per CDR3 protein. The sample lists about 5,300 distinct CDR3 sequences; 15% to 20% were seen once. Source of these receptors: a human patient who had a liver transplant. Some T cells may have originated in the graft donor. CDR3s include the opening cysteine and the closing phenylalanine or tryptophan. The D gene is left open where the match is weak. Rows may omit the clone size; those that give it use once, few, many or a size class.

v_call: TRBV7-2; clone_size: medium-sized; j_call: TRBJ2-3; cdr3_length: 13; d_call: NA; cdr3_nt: TGTGCCAGCAGCCCGAAGGGTACAGATACGCAGTATTTT; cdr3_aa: CASSPKGTDTQYF
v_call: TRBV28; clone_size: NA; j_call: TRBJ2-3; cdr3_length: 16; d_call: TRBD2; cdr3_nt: TGTGCCAGCAGTGGACTAGCGGTAATTAGCACAGATACGCAGTATTTT; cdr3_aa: CASSGLAVISTDTQYF
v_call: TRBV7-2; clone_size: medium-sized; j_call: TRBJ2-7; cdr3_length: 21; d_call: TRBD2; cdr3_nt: TGTGCCAGCAGCTCAAGGCGTCCGGGACTAGCGGGCCCTGGAGGAGAATACGAGCAGTACTTC; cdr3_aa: CASSSRRPGLAGPGGEYEQYF
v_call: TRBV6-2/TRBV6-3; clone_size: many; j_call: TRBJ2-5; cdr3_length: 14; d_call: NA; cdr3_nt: TGTGCCAGCAGTCGGGACTTCCGTAAAGAGACCCAGTACTTC; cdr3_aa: CASSRDFRKETQYF
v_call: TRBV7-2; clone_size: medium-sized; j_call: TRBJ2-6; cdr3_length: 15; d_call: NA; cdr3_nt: TGTGCCAGCAGCCCCGGGAGCTCTGGGGCCAACGTCCTGACTTTC; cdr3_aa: CASSPGSSGANVLTF
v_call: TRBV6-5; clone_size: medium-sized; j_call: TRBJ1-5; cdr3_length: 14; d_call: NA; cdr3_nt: TGTGCCAGCAGTTACAGGCAGGGCACCCAGCCCCAGCATTTT; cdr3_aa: CASSYRQGTQPQHF
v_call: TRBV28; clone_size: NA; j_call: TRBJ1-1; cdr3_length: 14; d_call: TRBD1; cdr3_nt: TGTGCCAGCATCCCGGGACAGCTGAACACTGAAGCTTTCTTT; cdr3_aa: CASIPGQLNTEAFF
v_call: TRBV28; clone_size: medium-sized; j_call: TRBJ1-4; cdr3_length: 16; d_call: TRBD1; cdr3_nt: TGTGCCAGCAGTCCCCTATTGGACAGGGGGGACGAAAAACTGTTTTTT; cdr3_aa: CASSPLLDRGDEKLFF
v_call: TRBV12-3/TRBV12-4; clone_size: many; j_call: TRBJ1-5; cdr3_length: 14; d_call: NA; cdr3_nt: TGTGCCAGCAGTTTATCAGGTAGCAATCAGCCCCAGCATTTT; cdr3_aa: CASSLSGSNQPQHF
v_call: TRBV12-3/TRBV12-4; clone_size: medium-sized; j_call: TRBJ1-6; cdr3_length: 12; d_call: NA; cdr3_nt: TGTGCCAGCAGTTTCCAGGATTCACCCCTCCACTTT; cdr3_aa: CASSFQDSPLHF
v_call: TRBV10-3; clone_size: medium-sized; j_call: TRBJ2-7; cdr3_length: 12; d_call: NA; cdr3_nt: TGTGCCATCAGTGAGACGGTCTACGAGCAGTACTTC; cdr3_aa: CAISETVYEQYF
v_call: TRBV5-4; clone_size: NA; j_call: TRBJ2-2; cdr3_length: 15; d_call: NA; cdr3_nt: TGTGCCAGCAGCTTGGTGGAACGGGACCCCGGGGAGCTGTTTTTT; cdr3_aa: CASSLVERDPGELFF
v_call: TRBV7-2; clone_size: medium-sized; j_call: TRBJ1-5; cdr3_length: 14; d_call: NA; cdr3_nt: TGTGCCAGCAGCTCCTCAGTGGGGTATCAGCCCCAGCATTTT; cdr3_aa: CASSSSVGYQPQHF
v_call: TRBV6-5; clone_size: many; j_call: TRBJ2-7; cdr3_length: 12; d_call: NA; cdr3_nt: TGTGCCAGCAGTTACACAAGGGGCGAGCAGTACTTC; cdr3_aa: CASSYTRGEQYF
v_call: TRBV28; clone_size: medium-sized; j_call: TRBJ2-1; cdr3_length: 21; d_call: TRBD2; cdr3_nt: TGTGCCAGCAGCCACACCTGGGGAGGGACTAGCAGAAAAAGCTCCTACAATGAGCAGTTCTTC; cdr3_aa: CASSHTWGGTSRKSSYNEQFF
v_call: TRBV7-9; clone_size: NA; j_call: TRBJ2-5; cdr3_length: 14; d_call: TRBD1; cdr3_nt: TGTGCCAGCAGGAGGGGACAGTTCCAAGAGACCCAGTACTTC; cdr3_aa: CASRRGQFQETQYF
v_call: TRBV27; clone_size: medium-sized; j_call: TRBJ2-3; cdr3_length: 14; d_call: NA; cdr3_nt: TGTGCCAGCAGTTTATGGGGGGAGGCAGATACGCAGTATTTT; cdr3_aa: CASSLWGEADTQYF
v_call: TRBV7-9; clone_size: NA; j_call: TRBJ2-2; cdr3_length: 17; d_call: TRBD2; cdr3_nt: TGTGCCAGAAGCTCTGGACTAGCGGGAGTTTTCACCGGGGAGCTGTTTTTT; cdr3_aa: CARSSGLAGVFTGELFF
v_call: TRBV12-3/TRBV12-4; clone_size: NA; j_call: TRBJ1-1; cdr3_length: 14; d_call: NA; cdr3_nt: TGTGCCAGCAGAACTCCCGAGGGCCGTAGGAGAGCTTTCTTT; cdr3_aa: CASRTPEGRRRAFF
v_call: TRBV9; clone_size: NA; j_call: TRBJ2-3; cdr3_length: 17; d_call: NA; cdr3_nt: TGTGCCAGCAGCTTTTTCCTCGGAACTCTGGGCACAGATACGCAGTATTTT; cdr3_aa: CASSFFLGTLGTDTQYF
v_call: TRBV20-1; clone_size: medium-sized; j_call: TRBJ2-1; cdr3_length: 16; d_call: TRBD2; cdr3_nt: TGCAGTGCTCGCTCATCACTAGCGGGGGGCCGTAATGAGCAGTTCTTC; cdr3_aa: CSARSSLAGGRNEQFF
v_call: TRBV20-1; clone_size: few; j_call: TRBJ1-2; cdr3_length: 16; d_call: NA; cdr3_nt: TGCAGTGCTAGAGATCTTAAGTGGGAGGCGGGGTATGGCTACACCTTC; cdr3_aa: CSARDLKWEAGYGYTF
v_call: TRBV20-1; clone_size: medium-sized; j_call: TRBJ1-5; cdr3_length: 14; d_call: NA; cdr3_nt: TGCAGTGCCCGCAGCGTAGATAGCAATCAGCCCCAGCATTTT; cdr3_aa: CSARSVDSNQPQHF
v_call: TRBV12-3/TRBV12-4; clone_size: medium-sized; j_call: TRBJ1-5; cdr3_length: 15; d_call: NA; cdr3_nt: TGTGCCAGCAGTCTGAACGACAGGTTCAATCAGCCCCAGCATTTT; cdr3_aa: CASSLNDRFNQPQHF
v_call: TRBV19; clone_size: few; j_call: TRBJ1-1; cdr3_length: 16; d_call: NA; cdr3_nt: TGTGCCAGTAGTATAGACCCAGGATCCCCGAACACTGAAGCTTTCTTT; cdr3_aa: CASSIDPGSPNTEAFF
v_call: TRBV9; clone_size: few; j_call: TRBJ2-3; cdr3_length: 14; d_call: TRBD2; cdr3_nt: TGTGCCAGCAGCGTAGTGTCTAGCGGGGGTACGCAGTATTTT; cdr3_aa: CASSVVSSGGTQYF
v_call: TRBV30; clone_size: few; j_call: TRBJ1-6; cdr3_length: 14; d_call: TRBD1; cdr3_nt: TGTGCCTGGGGGACAGGGGGCTATAATTCACCCCTCCACTTT; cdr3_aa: CAWGTGGYNSPLHF
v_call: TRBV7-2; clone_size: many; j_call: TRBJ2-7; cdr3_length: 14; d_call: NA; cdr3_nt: TGTGCCAGCAGCTTGGGAGGACCAATCTACGAGCAGTACTTC; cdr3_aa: CASSLGGPIYEQYF
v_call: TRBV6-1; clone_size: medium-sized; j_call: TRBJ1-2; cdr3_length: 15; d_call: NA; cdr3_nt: TGTGCCAGCAGTGCAGGAGGGGCTGGGGACTATGGCTACACCTTC; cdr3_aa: CASSAGGAGDYGYTF
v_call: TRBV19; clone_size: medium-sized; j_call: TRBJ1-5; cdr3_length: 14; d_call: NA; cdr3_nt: TGTGCCAGTAGTTACAGGGAGATTCATCAGCCCCAGCATTTT; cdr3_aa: CASSYREIHQPQHF
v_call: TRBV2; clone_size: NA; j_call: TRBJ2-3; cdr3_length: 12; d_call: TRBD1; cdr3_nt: TGTGCCAGTGGACAGGGCACAGATACGCAGTATTTT; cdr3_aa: CASGQGTDTQYF
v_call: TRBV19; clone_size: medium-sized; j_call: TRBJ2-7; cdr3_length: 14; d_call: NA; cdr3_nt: TGTGCCAGTAGTATCGAACACACAGGGAACGAGCAGTACTTC; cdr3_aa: CASSIEHTGNEQYF
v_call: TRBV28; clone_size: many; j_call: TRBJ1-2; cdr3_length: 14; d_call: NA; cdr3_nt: TGTGCCAGCAGTTTTGGCAGGGGAATGGATGGCTACACCTTC; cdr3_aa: CASSFGRGMDGYTF
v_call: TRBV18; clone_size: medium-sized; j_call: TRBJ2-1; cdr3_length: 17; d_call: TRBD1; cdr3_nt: TGTGCCAGCTCACGATCCCCCGGGACAGGGTTTGGCCATGAGCAGTTCTTC; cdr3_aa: CASSRSPGTGFGHEQFF
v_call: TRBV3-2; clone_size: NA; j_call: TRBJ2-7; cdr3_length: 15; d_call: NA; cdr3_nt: TGTGCCAGCAGCCAAGAACAAGCGGGAGCCTCCGAGCAGTACTTC; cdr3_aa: CASSQEQAGASEQYF
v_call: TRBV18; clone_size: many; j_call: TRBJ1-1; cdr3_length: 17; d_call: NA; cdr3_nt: TGTGCCAGCTCACCAAGGTCCGCCGTCAGGGAGGTCGCTGAAGCTTTCTTT; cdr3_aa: CASSPRSAVREVAEAFF
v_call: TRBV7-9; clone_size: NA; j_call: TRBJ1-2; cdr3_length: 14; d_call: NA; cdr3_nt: TGTGCCAGCAGCTTATTCGGCAGGGATGATGGCTACACCTTC; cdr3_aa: CASSLFGRDDGYTF
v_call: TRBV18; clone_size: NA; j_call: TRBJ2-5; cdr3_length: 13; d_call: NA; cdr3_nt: TGTGCCAGCTCACCACCCGTTGGAGAGACCCAGTACTTC; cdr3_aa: CASSPPVGETQYF
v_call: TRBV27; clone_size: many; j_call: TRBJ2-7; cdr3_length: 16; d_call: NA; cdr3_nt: TGTGCCAGCAGTTTATTTCTGGTTGCAAGCTCCTACGAGCAGTACTTC; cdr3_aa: CASSLFLVASSYEQYF
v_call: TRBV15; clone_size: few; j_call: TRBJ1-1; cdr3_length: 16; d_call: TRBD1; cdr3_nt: TGTGCCACCAGCAGTAAGGGGGCCGCACGTGACACTGAAGCTTTCTTT; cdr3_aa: CATSSKGAARDTEAFF
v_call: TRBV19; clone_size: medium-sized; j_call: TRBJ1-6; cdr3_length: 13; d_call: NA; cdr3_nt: TGTGCCAGTAATATGCCTTATAATTCACCCCTCCACTTT; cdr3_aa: CASNMPYNSPLHF
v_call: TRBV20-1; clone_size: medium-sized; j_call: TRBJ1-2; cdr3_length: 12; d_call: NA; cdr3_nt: TGCAGTGCTAGAGATTTGCAGTATGGCTACACCTTC; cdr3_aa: CSARDLQYGYTF
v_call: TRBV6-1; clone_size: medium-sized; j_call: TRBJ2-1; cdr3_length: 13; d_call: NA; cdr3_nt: TGTGCCAGCCGTGGGGCCCCAGGGGCGCCTGAGTTCTTC; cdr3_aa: CASRGAPGAPEFF
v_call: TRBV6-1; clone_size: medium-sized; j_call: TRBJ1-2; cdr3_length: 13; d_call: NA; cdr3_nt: TGTGCCAGCAGATTTCATGGGGGTTATGGCTACACCTTC; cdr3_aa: CASRFHGGYGYTF
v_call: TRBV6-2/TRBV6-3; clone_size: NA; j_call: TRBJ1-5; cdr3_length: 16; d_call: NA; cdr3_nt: TGTGCCAGCAGGAGACAGTCAACTGGTAGCAATCAGCCCCAGCATTTT; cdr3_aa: CASRRQSTGSNQPQHF